This T cell receptor beta chain was retrieved from a study of shared clonotypes between healthy human individuals. CD45RO-negative, CCR7-positively selected cells formed the naive CD8 fraction, excluding terminally differentiated effector memory CD45RA+ cells. Here immunoSEQ multiplex PCR was the method, and the copy in TCRdb shows in-frame clones only, minus some. The sample yields under 2,000,000 clones, about 94% seen once. Trimming at V came to 0 bases and at J to 10 bases, leaving 9 bases not matched to a gene. This CDR3 contains 16 residues. In germline, CDR1 is LGHNA, CDR2 YNFKEQ. The chain uses TRBV4-2 and TRBJ1-6; 7 nucleotides agree with TRBD1. The material sequenced was naive CD8+ T cells sorted from blood. The clonotype comes from a man aged 18 to 35 in good health. The CDR3 DNA follows: TGTGCCAGCAGCCAAGATCCGGGGGACAGTAACTCACCCCTCCACTTT. Translation gives CASSQDPGDSNSPLHF.